This T cell receptor (beta chain) derives from a study of vaccination effects on CD4 cells after COVID-19. Turning to this clone: Its antigen remains unknown.

TCRdb's table, derived via immunoSEQ multiplex PCR, lists solely in-frame clones and lacks some. The sample has tens of thousands of clones, around 76% seen once. Germline V lookup: CDR1 GTSNPN, CDR2 SVGIG (reference sequence). Unmatched junction bases numbered 13, after V lost 6 bases and J lost 2 bases. This CDR3 is 16 amino acids long. Subsequent to 10 days of culture, CD4+ T cells were isolated. The sample consisted of CD4+ T cells from PBMCs cultured without peptide, taken before COVID-19 vaccination. The sequence derives from a human donor who had a prior SARS-CoV-2 infection. The chain links TRBV30 to TRBJ2-7, with 10 bases fitting TRBD1. The CDR3 is CACLQWDRGRPYEQYF. The CDR3 region has the DNA TGTGCCTGCCTCCAATGGGACAGGGGACGACCCTACGAGCAGTACTTC. Using reference TRBV30 and TRBJ2-7 for the parts outside the CDR3, the full variable domain is SQTIHQWPATLVQPVGSPLSLECTVEGTSNPNLYWYRQAAGRGLQLLFYSVGIGQISSEVPQNLSASRPQDRQFILSSKKLLLSDSGFYLCACLQWDRGRPYEQYFGPGTRLTVT.